The 27 T cell receptor beta chains below were found in one sample sequenced in a study of shared clonotypes between healthy human individuals. TCRdb's copy holds only in-frame clones and misses some; the assay was immunoSEQ multiplex PCR. This table holds 2 million to 2.5 million clones, under 95% found once. Sequenced input: naive CD4+ T cells from PBMCs. Subset reported: CD45RA+ positively selected. The source of these receptors is a man in his late teens or twenties in good health. Some clones in this sample may be carry-over from other donors' samples.

The chain is built from TRBV6-6 and TRBJ2-3; TRBD2 matches at 8 bases. The CDR3 is 16 amino acids. CDR1 and CDR2 (germline): MNHNY, SVGAGI (reference sequence). The V segment lost 8 bases and the J segment 1 base; nucleotides outside the gene matches: 11. CDR3 loop: CASCTGGRGGTDTQYF. As DNA, the CDR3 is TGTGCCAGCTGTACAGGCGGGCGGGGGGGCACAGATACGCAGTATTTT.

V and J are TRBV7-8 and TRBJ2-7, with a possible D match to TRBD1 (6 bases). The V and J ends lost 2 bases and 3 bases respectively, with 14 bases between them. The germline V gene has CDR1 SGHVS and CDR2 FQNEAQ. The CDR3 has 15 amino acids. The CDR3 protein is CASSLRQGFLYEQYF. The CDR3 DNA sequence: TGTGCCAGCAGCTTACGCCAGGGGTTCCTCTACGAGCAGTACTTC.

As to this clone: Other DNA sequences in this specimen translate into the identical CDR3. V usage is TRBV5-1 and J usage is TRBJ2-2, with TRBD1 matching 10 bases. The CDR3 length is 15 residues. In germline, CDR1 is SGHRS, CDR2 YFSETQ. The ends lost 0 bases at V and 7 bases at J; junction bases unmatched: 3. DNA for the CDR3: TGCGCCAGCAGCTTGGAGGGACAGGGGAACGGGGAGCTGTTTTTT. Protein sequence: CASSLEGQGNGELFF.

The count of this clone is one. The chain links TRBV4-1 to TRBJ1-4; possible D gene TRBD1, 5 bases. CDR1 is MGHRA and CDR2 is YSYEKL in the germline V gene. V was clipped by 0 bases and J by 9 bases, with 20 bases between them. CDR3 length: 17 amino acids. Here the CDR3 reads CASSQDIRGTGYKKLFF. The CDR3 region has the DNA TGCGCCAGCAGCCAAGATATTCGGGGGACGGGGTATAAAAAACTGTTTTTT.

The chain has TRBV5-4 and TRBJ2-2; D unresolved. This CDR3 has 14 residues. Germline CDR1 SGHNT, CDR2 YYREEE (reference sequence). The ends were cut back, 4 bases at V and 4 bases at J, with 11 bases in the middle. CDR3 bases: TGTGCCAGCAGCCCCGATTACCTCACCGGGGAGCTGTTTTTT. Its protein is CASSPDYLTGELFF.

This clone has just one count. The chain links TRBV5-1 to TRBJ1-2; unclear D gene. CDR1 is SGHRS and CDR2 is YFSETQ in the germline V gene. Trimming pared 7 bases from V and 1 base from J, leaving 11 bases between. This CDR3 contains 13 residues. CDR3 protein: CASGRESNYGYTF. The CDR3 DNA reads TGCGCCAGCGGTAGGGAGAGTAACTATGGCTACACCTTC.

The V gene is TRBV6-5, the J gene TRBJ1-2; TRBD1 might be the D (5 bases). This CDR3 has 13 residues. Between the trimmed V and J ends, which lost 6 bases and 4 bases, there was a span of 12 bases. In germline, CDR1 is MNHEY, CDR2 SVGAGI. In nucleotides, the CDR3 is TGTGCCAGCAGACCAGACGGGGCCTATGGCTACACCTTC. It encodes CASRPDGAYGYTF.

This clone was observed a single time. The chain employs TRBV29-1 and TRBJ1-2; maybe TRBD1 (6 bases). The germline CDR1 and CDR2 sequences are SQVTM and ANQGSEA. The ends were cut back, 2 bases at V and 8 bases at J, with 15 bases in the middle. This CDR3 is 13 amino acids long. CDR3 protein: CSVEKQGDEGYTF. The CDR3 DNA follows: TGCAGCGTTGAAAAACAGGGAGACGAAGGCTACACCTTC.

The chain uses TRBV7-2 and TRBJ2-2, with D tentatively TRBD2 (6 bases). Germline lookup yields CDR1 SGHTA and CDR2 FQGNSA. V dropped 2 bases and J dropped 7 bases, with 17 bases sitting between them. The CDR3 contains 16 residues. CDR3 DNA sequence: TGTGCCAGCAGCTTACATGAAGCGGGCATAGGCGGGGAGCTGTTTTTT. Translated: CASSLHEAGIGGELFF.

V is TRBV19 and J is TRBJ2-7, with a weak D call TRBD2 (7 bases). V lost 9 bases and J lost 4, with 22 bases in between. The CDR3 runs 15 residues. Germline CDR1 and CDR2: LNHDA and SQIVND (reference sequence). CDR3 in DNA: TGTGCCAGCCCTTTTGGGGGGGGCGAGTTGTACGAGCAGTACTTC. This gives the protein CASPFGGGELYEQYF.

J is TRBJ1-1 and V is TRBV28; D gene unclear. The CDR3 totals 13 residues. Deletions cut 5 bases from V and 10 bases from J, with 17 bases between. Germline CDR1 is MDHEN and CDR2 is SYDVKM. The CDR3 coding sequence is TGTGCCAGCAGTCCCATGCCTCTCGTGGGAGCTTTCTTT. Translated: CASSPMPLVGAFF. The full variable domain, its missing parts supplied by reference TRBV28 and TRBJ1-1, is DVKVTQSSRYLVKRTGEKVFLECVQDMDHENMFWYRQDPGLGLRLIYFSYDVKMKEKGDIPEGYSVSREKKERFSLILESASTNQTSMYLCASSPMPLVGAFFGQGTRLTVV.

Regarding this clone: Other DNA sequences from this sample encode an identical CDR3 as well. The CDR3 spells CASSLTGPDTQYF. The DNA for the CDR3 is TGCGCCAGCAGCTTGACAGGACCAGATACGCAGTATTTT. The gene calls are TRBV5-1 and TRBJ2-3, with TRBD1 as a possible D gene (5 bases). The CDR3 extends over 13 amino acids. The germline V gene encodes CDR1 SGHRS and CDR2 YFSETQ. The V end lost 1 base, the J end lost 4 bases, and 7 bases lay between the germline ends.

The table lists this clone with a count of one. This rearrangement joins TRBV10-3 to TRBJ2-5, with TRBD1 identical over 9 bases. Germline CDR1 reads ENHRY; CDR2 reads SYGVKD. This CDR3 contains 14 residues. With V trimmed by 5 bases and J by 1 base, 2 bases remained unmatched. The CDR3: CAISKTGGQETQYF. In nucleotides, the CDR3 is TGTGCCATCAGTAAGACAGGGGGCCAAGAGACCCAGTACTTC.

The chain recombines TRBV4-1 with TRBJ2-3; 8 bases line up with TRBD2. With V trimmed by 4 bases and J by 2 bases, 8 bases remained unmatched. The CDR3 has 16 residues. The germline V gene has CDR1 MGHRA and CDR2 YSYEKL. The CDR3 protein is CASSPRVAGPTDTQYF. DNA for the CDR3: TGCGCCAGCAGCCCCCGCGTAGCGGGACCCACAGATACGCAGTATTTT.

The CDR3 spells CATSRGVNQPQHF. CDR3 nucleotide sequence: TGTGCCACGTCGCGGGGGGTAAATCAGCCCCAGCATTTT. The V call is TRBV13, the J call TRBJ1-5, with D possibly TRBD1 on 5 matching bases. Germline CDR1 and CDR2: PRHDT and FYEKMQ (reference sequence). The CDR3 contains 13 residues. Trimming took 10 bases from V and 4 from J, leaving 14 bases between them.

The rearrangement joins TRBV30 to TRBJ2-1, with 14 bases aligning to TRBD2. The CDR3 runs 13 residues. CDR1 and CDR2 from the germline V gene are GTSNPN and SVGIG (reference sequence). The CDR3 is CGAGLAGGREQFF. Here the CDR3 DNA reads TGTGGCGCAGGACTAGCGGGAGGAAGGGAGCAGTTCTTC.

The J gene is TRBJ2-7, the V gene TRBV30; TRBD1 aligns across 7 bases. The CDR3 extends over 14 amino acids. With 2 bases clipped from V and 0 bases from J, the junction kept 4 bases outside the gene matches. Germline assignment: CDR1 GTSNPN and CDR2 SVGIG (reference sequence). This CDR3 is CAWSTTGISYEQYF. In nucleotides, the CDR3 is TGTGCCTGGAGTACGACAGGGATCTCCTACGAGCAGTACTTC.

V is TRBV5-1 and J is TRBJ2-4; 9 bases are shared with TRBD2. This CDR3 comprises 15 residues. In germline, CDR1 is SGHRS, CDR2 YFSETQ. Trimming removed 0 bases from V and 5 bases from J; junction bases left unmatched: 3. The CDR3 region has the DNA TGCGCCAGCAGCTTGGTGACTAGCGGCCAAAACATTCAGTACTTC. This translates into CASSLVTSGQNIQYF.

The V gene is TRBV9, the J gene TRBJ2-3; tentatively, D is TRBD2 (6 bases). Germline CDR1 and CDR2: SGDLS and YYNGEE. The CDR3 sequence is 17 residues long. With 6 bases removed from V and 4 bases from J, the gap between germline ends came to 24 bases. CDR3 sequence: CASTSGVNREFSDTQYF. CDR3 DNA sequence: TGTGCCAGCACCAGTGGTGTGAATCGGGAGTTTTCAGATACGCAGTATTTT.

This clone occurred once. The rearrangement uses TRBV6-5 and TRBJ2-5, with 10 bases fitting TRBD2. CDR3 length equals 15 residues. CDR1 and CDR2 (germline): MNHEY, SVGAGI. V lost 0 bases to trimming and J lost 11 bases; unmatched junction nucleotides: 9. CDR3 nucleotides: TGTGCCAGCAGTTACTCGATACTAGCGGGAATGGAGCAGTACTTC. It encodes CASSYSILAGMEQYF.

This chain uses TRBV27 with TRBJ2-1; D gene uncertain. CDR3 length equals 10 residues. Trimming stripped 2 bases from V and 12 bases from J, with 5 bases between. Germline values: CDR1 MNHEY, CDR2 SMNVEV (reference sequence). The CDR3 DNA reads TGTGCCAGCAGTTTAGATTTGCAGTTCTTC. Its protein product is CASSLDLQFF.

The chain has TRBV6-1 and TRBJ2-7; 7 bases are shared with TRBD1. The germline V gene encodes CDR1 MNHNS and CDR2 SASEGT. The junction had 4 bases not matched to a gene; V was cut back by 5 bases and J by 3 bases. The CDR3 is 13 residues long. Written as DNA, the CDR3 is TGTGCCAGCAGTACAGGGGCGATCTACGAGCAGTACTTC. Protein: CASSTGAIYEQYF.

The CDR3 spells CSVVFSAGANVLTF. DNA for the CDR3: TGCAGCGTTGTATTCAGCGCTGGGGCCAACGTCCTGACTTTC. The chain joins TRBV29-1 to TRBJ2-6; D is unresolved. Trimming left V 4 bases short and J 2 bases short, with 9 bases between. The V gene's germline CDR1 is SQVTM and CDR2 ANQGSEA. This CDR3 spans 14 amino acids.

This chain connects TRBV10-3 to TRBJ1-5, with D unresolved. V dropped 1 base and J dropped 1 base, with 14 bases sitting between them. Germline V gene lookup returns CDR1 ENHRY and CDR2 SYGVKD. The CDR3 has 17 amino acids. The CDR3 DNA is TGTGCCATCAGTGAGTTCGACAACCCGGTCAGCAATCAGCCCCAGCATTTT. Its protein is CAISEFDNPVSNQPQHF.

The chain has TRBV29-1 and TRBJ1-5; D is ambiguous. The V gene lost 7 bases and the J gene lost 0 bases, with 13 bases spanning the gap. Per the germline V gene, CDR1 is SQVTM and CDR2 is ANQGSEA. The CDR3 is 14 amino acids. The CDR3 reads CSASSGYSNQPQHF. The CDR3 DNA reads TGCAGCGCCTCTTCCGGTTATAGCAATCAGCCCCAGCATTTT.

As for this clone: Different DNA sequences within this sample yield the same CDR3. The chain links TRBV7-9 to TRBJ1-3; D ambiguous. Trimming cost V 5 bases and J 0 bases, with 8 bases left between them. The CDR3 covers 14 residues. The germline CDR1 and CDR2 sequences are SEHNR and FQNEAQ (reference sequence). CDR3 nucleotides: TGTGCCAGCAGCCCCACTAGCTCTGGAAACACCATATATTTT. Amino acids: CASSPTSSGNTIYF.

This clone came up once. V is TRBV9 and J is TRBJ2-5; D call uncertain. This CDR3 comprises 13 residues. Germline CDR1 is SGDLS and CDR2 is YYNGEE. Trimming shortened V by 3 bases and J by 5 bases, and 11 bases separated the two germline ends. CDR3 amino acids: CASSAIFGETQYF. The CDR3 nucleotides read TGTGCCAGCAGCGCAATATTCGGGGAGACCCAGTACTTC.